A single sample is the source of the 27 T cell receptor beta chains below, sequenced in a study of blood T cells in healthy people across ages. A sample-barcoded 5' primer and a J-beta primer mix were used in a second PCR of about 7 to 12 cycles. TCRdb re-analysed the 5' RACE reads in MiXCR, keeping a single row per CDR3 protein. This sample carries fewer than 900,000 distinct CDR3 sequences, 36% of them seen once, and the ten largest clones take 10% to 15%. The source material was blood. The receptor set was obtained from a man younger than 35 in good health.

The chain uses TRBV12-3 or TRBV12-4 and TRBJ2-5, with 8 nucleotides matching TRBD1. V lost 3 bases, J lost 11 bases, and 11 bases stayed unmatched. The CDR3 spans 14 residues. In nucleotides, the CDR3 is TGTGCCAGCAGTTTGACAGGGGTCTACAATGAGCAGTACTTC. Protein: CASSLTGVYNEQYF.

Note on this clonotype: This could be a read error, since a much larger clone is one nucleotide away. The chain carries TRBV5-1 and TRBJ2-6, with D perhaps TRBD1 (5 bases). Germline CDR1 is SGHRS and CDR2 is YFSETQ. The CDR3 is made up of 15 amino acids. CDR3 DNA sequence: TGCGCCAGTTATCACACGGCCTCTGGGGCCAACATCCTGACTTTC. Protein: CASYHTASGANILTF.

This clonotype was detected many times. This chain links TRBV29-1 with TRBJ2-1; D perhaps matches TRBD1 (5 bases). Germline assignment: CDR1 SQVTM and CDR2 ANQGSEA. There are 15 residues in the CDR3. Trimming took off 3 bases at V and 3 bases at J, with 15 bases between the two ends. CDR3 sequence: CSVESQAGIYNEQFF. DNA for the CDR3: TGCAGCGTTGAGTCCCAAGCAGGGATCTACAATGAGCAGTTCTTC.

The chain has TRBV11-2 and TRBJ2-1; 8 nucleotides agree with TRBD1. CDR3 length: 14 amino acids. V lost 5 bases to trimming and J lost 9 bases; unmatched junction nucleotides: 9. Germline V lookup: CDR1 SGHAT, CDR2 FQNNGV. CDR3 amino acids: CASSAVRGPLEQFF. CDR3 DNA: TGTGCCAGCAGCGCTGTCAGGGGGCCTCTTGAGCAGTTCTTC.

This clonotype was counted only a few times. The chain uses TRBV4-3 and TRBJ2-3; 7 nucleotides line up with TRBD1. Germline lookup yields CDR1 LGHNA and CDR2 YSLEER. The CDR3 sequence is 16 residues long. With 0 bases clipped from V and 2 bases from J, the junction kept 5 bases outside the gene matches. This chain's CDR3 is CASSQDGQGDTDTQYF. CDR3 DNA sequence: TGCGCCAGCAGCCAAGATGGTCAGGGGGACACAGATACGCAGTATTTT.

The rearrangement joins TRBV20-1 to TRBJ2-7; D is uncertain. V was cut by 3 bases and J by 0 bases, with 12 bases left in between. The CDR3 is made up of 14 amino acids. Germline V gives CDR1 DFQATT, CDR2 SNEGSKA (reference sequence). In nucleotides, the CDR3 is TGCAGTGCTAGCCGGCAACCAAGCTCCTACGAGCAGTACTTC. This translates into CSASRQPSSYEQYF.

The V gene is TRBV29-1, the J gene TRBJ1-4; D uncertain. The CDR3 is 13 amino acids. In germline, CDR1 is SQVTM, CDR2 ANQGSEA. Trimming removed 2 bases at V and 8 bases at J, with 12 bases between. The CDR3, as DNA: TGCAGCGTTGAAATCTCGGGAGAAGAAAAACTGTTTTTT. Amino acids: CSVEISGEEKLFF.

The genes are TRBV30 and TRBJ1-1; no definite D call. Trimming cost V 2 bases and J 0 bases, with 7 bases left between them. This CDR3 is 13 amino acids long. Germline V CDR1 and CDR2: GTSNPN, SVGIG (reference sequence). CDR3 residues: CAWSWSVNTEAFF. The CDR3 DNA sequence: TGTGCCTGGAGTTGGTCGGTGAACACTGAAGCTTTCTTT.

V usage is TRBV3-1 and J usage is TRBJ1-4, with a tentative D call TRBD1 (6 bases). The V end lost 1 base, the J end lost 8 bases, and 14 bases lay between the germline ends. There are 15 residues in the CDR3. Germline V gene data show CDR1 as LGHDT and CDR2 as YNNKEL (reference sequence). The CDR3 region is CASSQGGGGREKLFF. The CDR3 DNA is TGTGCCAGCAGCCAAGGAGGTGGGGGCAGAGAAAAACTGTTTTTT. The full variable domain, rest sourced from reference TRBV3-1 and TRBJ1-4, is DTAVSQTPKYLVTQMGNDKSIKCEQNLGHDTMYWYKQDSKKFLKIMFSYNNKELIINETVPNRFSPKSPDKAHLNLHINSLELGDSAVYFCASSQGGGGREKLFFGSGTQLSVL.

Only a few counts were recorded for this clonotype. The chain joins TRBV4-3 to TRBJ2-1; TRBD2 agrees at 8 bases. V dropped 0 bases and J dropped 4; count of bases not matched to a gene: 5. Germline loops: CDR1 LGHNA, CDR2 YSLEER. This CDR3 region has 16 residues. The CDR3 bases are TGCGCCAGCAGCCAAGATGTGGCGGGGGGTTACAATGAGCAGTTCTTC. The encoded protein is CASSQDVAGGYNEQFF.

This rearrangement joins TRBV2 to TRBJ1-2; D not certain. This CDR3 is built from 12 residues. The germline V gene has CDR1 SNHLY and CDR2 FYNNEI. With 7 bases removed from V and 4 bases from J, the gap between germline ends came to 10 bases. The CDR3 DNA reads as TGTGCCAGCATGGCCGGAGTCTATGGCTACACCTTC. This translates into CASMAGVYGYTF.

Note on this clonotype: Compared with germline, one end of the junction differs, possibly owing to a read error. The chain is built from TRBV4-3 and TRBJ2-3, with 8 positions matching TRBD1. The V gene's germline CDR1 is LGHNA and CDR2 YSLEER. The length of the CDR3 is 15 residues. CDR3 loop: CASSQGAGSTDAQYF. Written as DNA, the CDR3 is TGCGCCAGCAGTCAGGGGGCCGGTAGCACAGATGCGCAGTATTTT.

This clonotype was found a few times. The chain carries TRBV10-3 and TRBJ1-1, with D possibly being TRBD1 (5 bases). This CDR3 has 15 amino acids. Germline V gene data show CDR1 as ENHRY and CDR2 as SYGVKD. V lost 10 bases to trimming and J lost 0 bases, with 18 bases between them. CDR3 sequence reads: CATHKSDSLNTEAFF. Here the CDR3 DNA reads TGTGCCACGCATAAAAGCGACAGCTTGAACACTGAAGCTTTCTTT.

The genes are TRBV28 and TRBJ2-1, with D perhaps TRBD1 (6 bases). CDR3 length equals 15 residues. The germline CDR1 and CDR2 sequences are MDHEN and SYDVKM. Trimming took off 6 bases at V and 1 base at J, with 13 bases between the two ends. CDR3 in DNA: TGTGCCAGCAGGGAAACAGGGCAATCCTACAATGAGCAGTTCTTC. Residues: CASRETGQSYNEQFF.

V gene TRBV6-5 combines with J gene TRBJ2-7; 11 positions match TRBD1. Germline lookup yields CDR1 MNHEY and CDR2 SVGAGI. The CDR3 length is 14 residues. V was clipped by 4 bases and J by 6 bases; unmatched bases: 5. DNA for the CDR3: TGTGCCAGCAGTTTGGGACAGGGGGTTCGCGAGCAGTACTTC. Its protein product is CASSLGQGVREQYF.

This clonotype was detected ten times or more. This chain connects TRBV5-1 to TRBJ2-3, with unresolved D. Deletions cut 6 bases from V and 2 bases from J, with 10 bases between. The CDR3 loop spans 13 amino acids. The germline CDR1 and CDR2 sequences are SGHRS and YFSETQ. CDR3 nucleotides: TGCGCCAGCACCCGGTTACCCACAGATACGCAGTATTTT. Amino acid sequence: CASTRLPTDTQYF. Combining the CDR3 with reference TRBV5-1 and TRBJ2-3 gives the whole variable domain KAGVTQTPRYLIKTRGQQVTLSCSPISGHRSVSWYQQTPGQGLQFLFEYFSETQRNKGNFPGRFSGRQFSNSRSEMNVSTLELGDSALYLCASTRLPTDTQYFGPGTRLTVL.

V is TRBV7-9 and J is TRBJ2-4; no clear D. CDR3 size: 16 residues. V was cut by 0 bases and J by 0 bases, with 9 bases left in between. CDR1 and CDR2 from the germline V gene are SEHNR and FQNEAQ (reference sequence). CDR3 DNA: TGTGCCAGCAGCTTAGCCACAGTCCTAGCCAAAAACATTCAGTACTTC. Its protein product is CASSLATVLAKNIQYF.

V usage is TRBV9 and J usage is TRBJ2-7; D remains ambiguous. V was clipped by 0 bases and J by 3 bases, with 13 bases between them. Germline V lookup: CDR1 SGDLS, CDR2 YYNGEE. The CDR3 extends over 15 amino acids. CDR3 sequence: CASSVASGGYYEQYF. CDR3 coding DNA: TGTGCCAGCAGCGTAGCTTCGGGCGGTTACTACGAGCAGTACTTC.

The CDR3 coding sequence is TGTGCCAGCAGCTCCACAGGGGGCGGATTAAGTGAGCAGTTCTTC. Translated, it gives CASSSTGGGLSEQFF. This rearrangement joins TRBV7-9 to TRBJ2-1, with 9 bases that match TRBD1. Germline CDR1 and CDR2: SEHNR and FQNEAQ (reference sequence). V shed 4 bases and J 9 bases; nucleotides not matched to a gene: 10. The CDR3 spans 15 residues.

V and J are TRBV7-2 and TRBJ1-5; weak D call: TRBD1 (6 bases). There are 18 residues in the CDR3. Between the trimmed V and J ends, which lost 4 bases and 0 bases, there was a span of 19 bases. Germline values: CDR1 SGHTA, CDR2 FQGNSA. The CDR3 region has the DNA TGTGCCAGCAGCTGGGTGCTGGACAGCTCCAATAGCAATCAGCCCCAGCATTTT. The encoded protein is CASSWVLDSSNSNQPQHF.

The chain couples TRBV3-1 to TRBJ2-4, with 8 bases fitting TRBD2. Germline values: CDR1 LGHDT, CDR2 YNNKEL (reference sequence). V lost 1 base to trimming and J lost 3 bases; unmatched junction nucleotides: 14. The CDR3 spans 19 residues. The CDR3 DNA reads as TGTGCCAGCAGCCAAGCCCCCGGATGGAGCGGGGGCTTCAAAAACATTCAGTACTTC. Amino acids: CASSQAPGWSGGFKNIQYF. The variable domain in full, completed from reference TRBV3-1 and TRBJ2-4, reads DTAVSQTPKYLVTQMGNDKSIKCEQNLGHDTMYWYKQDSKKFLKIMFSYNNKELIINETVPNRFSPKSPDKAHLNLHINSLELGDSAVYFCASSQAPGWSGGFKNIQYFGAGTRLSVL.

This clonotype was observed a handful of times. V gene TRBV5-1 combines with J gene TRBJ1-6; 7 bases are a match to TRBD1. CDR1 is SGHRS and CDR2 is YFSETQ in the germline V gene. The ends lost 5 bases at V and 8 bases at J; junction bases unmatched: 10. CDR3 length: 15 amino acids. In DNA form, the CDR3 reads TGCGCCAGCAGGACAGGGCCCAATGTGTATTCACCCCTCCACTTT. This gives the protein CASRTGPNVYSPLHF.

The genes are TRBV4-1 and TRBJ2-5; tentatively, D is TRBD1 (5 bases). This CDR3 has 18 residues. The germline CDR1 and CDR2 sequences are MGHRA and YSYEKL. The V gene lost 4 bases and the J gene lost 4 bases, with 25 bases spanning the gap. CDR3 DNA: TGCGCCAGCAGCCTCCGACCCTCCAGACAGATCGCCCCAGAGACCCAGTACTTC. Encoded protein: CASSLRPSRQIAPETQYF.

The chain carries TRBV10-3 and TRBJ2-2, with D tentatively TRBD1 (5 bases). Germline V gene lookup returns CDR1 ENHRY and CDR2 SYGVKD. The CDR3 contains 14 residues. Trimming shortened V by 4 bases and J by 1 base, and 7 bases separated the two germline ends. CDR3 DNA sequence: TGTGCCATCAGTGGTCAGGGGAACACCGGGGAGCTGTTTTTT. This codes for CAISGQGNTGELFF.

This clonotype was seen a few times. This chain joins TRBV7-2 and TRBJ1-2; 9 bases are shared with TRBD1. From germline, CDR1 is SGHTA and CDR2 FQGNSA. J was trimmed by 6 bases and V by 5 bases; bases with no gene match: 7. CDR3 size: 14 residues. CDR3 coding DNA: TGTGCCAGCAGCAGCCGGGACAGGGTCGATGGCTACACCTTC. It is translated as CASSSRDRVDGYTF.

The chain couples TRBV12-3 or TRBV12-4 to TRBJ2-2; D perhaps matches TRBD1 (6 bases). The germline V and J ends were trimmed by 1 base and 1 base, with 10 bases remaining between them. The CDR3 sequence is 16 residues long. The CDR3 reads CASSLVAGENTGELFF. CDR3 nucleotides: TGTGCCAGCAGTTTAGTTGCAGGGGAGAACACCGGGGAGCTGTTTTTT.

The gene calls are TRBV4-3 and TRBJ2-7; perhaps TRBD1 as D (6 bases). The CDR3 is made up of 17 amino acids. Between the trimmed V and J ends, which lost 1 base and 7 bases, there was a span of 23 bases. CDR1 and CDR2 from the germline V gene are LGHNA and YSLEER. The CDR3 loop is CASSQVFRLTGVGEQYF. For the CDR3, the DNA is TGCGCCAGCAGCCAAGTTTTCAGATTGACAGGCGTAGGTGAGCAGTACTTC.